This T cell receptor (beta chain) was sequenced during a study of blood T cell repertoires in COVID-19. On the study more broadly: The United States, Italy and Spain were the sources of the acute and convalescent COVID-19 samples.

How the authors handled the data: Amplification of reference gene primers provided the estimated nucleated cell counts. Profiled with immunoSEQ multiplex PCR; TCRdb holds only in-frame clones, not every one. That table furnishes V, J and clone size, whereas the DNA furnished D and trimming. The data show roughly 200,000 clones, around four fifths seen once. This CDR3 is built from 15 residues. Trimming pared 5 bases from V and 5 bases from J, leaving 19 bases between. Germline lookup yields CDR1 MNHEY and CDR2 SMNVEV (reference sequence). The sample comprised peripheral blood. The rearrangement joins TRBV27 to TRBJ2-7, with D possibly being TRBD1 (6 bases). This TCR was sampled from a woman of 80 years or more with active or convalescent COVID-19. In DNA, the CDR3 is TGTGCCAGCAGTGCCAGGACAGTCTTAATACACGAGCAGTACTTC. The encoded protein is CASSARTVLIHEQYF.